Listed below are T cell receptor beta chains from one sample, sequenced in a study of post-analysis software for immune sequencing data. Via MiXCR, TCRdb re-called the PCR reads, giving one row per CDR3 protein. The sample consists of approximately 350,000 distinct CDR3 sequences, around 33% of them appearing once. The specimen was blood. The receptors were sampled from a girl aged 5-17 years with multiple sclerosis. Both conserved end residues are part of each CDR3. A D gene is named only where the DNA matches it firmly. A clone size is listed for some rows: how often the clone was seen (once, few, many), or a class if it is expanded.

V gene,clone size,J gene,D gene,CDR3 DNA,CDR3 protein
TRBV28,NA,TRBJ2-7,NA,TGTGCCAGCGCTTTGTCGTGGGGGGACTACGAGCAGTACTTC,CASALSWGDYEQYF
TRBV28,NA,TRBJ2-7,NA,TGTGCCAGCAGTTTCGGAAGGGGCGGTCTCTCCTACGGGCAGTACTTC,CASSFGRGGLSYGQYF
TRBV29-1,NA,TRBJ1-1,NA,TGCAGCGTGGCTAGGACATCGAACACTGAAGCTTTCTTT,CSVARTSNTEAFF
TRBV6-5,NA,TRBJ1-1,TRBD1,TGTGCCAGCAGGGACAGGGGTGGTACTGAAGCTTTCTTT,CASRDRGGTEAFF
TRBV20-1,few,TRBJ1-2,NA,TGCAGTGCTAGAGATAGACAGCCACCCTATGGCTACACCTTC,CSARDRQPPYGYTF
TRBV25-1,few,TRBJ2-7,NA,TGTGCCAGCAGTGGGGCGGGAACAGGGAGGTACGAGCAGTACTTC,CASSGAGTGRYEQYF
TRBV4-3,NA,TRBJ1-4,NA,TGCGCCAGCAGAGGACGGAGTAATGAAAAACTGTTTTTT,CASRGRSNEKLFF
TRBV5-1,few,TRBJ2-1,NA,TGCGCCAGCAGACTTCGTTGGGACGATGAGCAGTTCTTC,CASRLRWDDEQFF
TRBV20-1,NA,TRBJ2-7,NA,TGCAGTGCTACCCGGGACTCCCTGGGGAACGAGCAGTACTTC,CSATRDSLGNEQYF
TRBV12-3/TRBV12-4,few,TRBJ1-2,NA,TGTGCCAGCAGTTTAGCGGTCGAATGGGGCTATGGCTACACCTTC,CASSLAVEWGYGYTF
TRBV12-3/TRBV12-4,NA,TRBJ2-3,TRBD2,TGTGCCAGCAGCAAGCCTGCGGGGACTAGCGGGGGGGAAGATACGCAGTATTTT,CASSKPAGTSGGEDTQYF
TRBV4-3,once,TRBJ2-1,TRBD2,TGCGCCAGCAGCCAGGGGGGACTACCAAGGGAGACCCAGTTCTTC,CASSQGGLPRETQFF
TRBV28,NA,TRBJ2-1,NA,TGTGCCAGCAGGCTCCTTGGCGGGGGCGGATACAATGAGCAGTTCTTC,CASRLLGGGGYNEQFF
TRBV4-1,NA,TRBJ2-7,NA,TGCGCCAGCAGCCAATACTCCCAGGGAACAGCTTACGAGCAGTACTTC,CASSQYSQGTAYEQYF
TRBV7-9,NA,TRBJ1-4,NA,TGTGCCAGCAGCTCCTACACTGCAACTAATGAAAAACTGTTTTTT,CASSSYTATNEKLFF
TRBV2,NA,TRBJ2-1,TRBD1,TGTGCCAGCAGGGAGACAGGGTCCTACAATGAGCAGTTCTTC,CASRETGSYNEQFF
TRBV7-2,NA,TRBJ2-5,TRBD2,TGTGCCAGCAAGCGGGGCGCATCGGCGACCCAGTACTTC,CASKRGASATQYF
TRBV25-1,NA,TRBJ1-1,NA,TGTGCCAGCACCTGGAACACTCGACGGAACACTGAAGCTTTCTTT,CASTWNTRRNTEAFF
TRBV6-6,NA,TRBJ2-1,TRBD1,TGTGCCAGCAGCCAGAGGGGGCATGAGCAGTTCTTC,CASSQRGHEQFF
TRBV3-1,NA,TRBJ2-5,TRBD2,TGTGCCAGCAGCCTCCCTAGCGGGGGGGCGGGGGAGCAGTACTTC,CASSLPSGGAGEQYF
TRBV4-1,NA,TRBJ1-6,NA,TGCGCCAGCAGCCTCCCCTGGGGGTCTAATTCACCCCTCCACTTT,CASSLPWGSNSPLHF
TRBV6-1,few,TRBJ2-3,NA,TGTGCCAGCAGTGTCACGAATGTCGGGGATACGCAGTATTTT,CASSVTNVGDTQYF
TRBV20-1,few,TRBJ1-2,NA,TGCAGTGCTAGAGACCCAGGGGTGGTGTGGTATGGCTACACCTTC,CSARDPGVVWYGYTF
TRBV6-2/TRBV6-3,NA,TRBJ2-3,TRBD2,TGTGCCAGCAGTTACCATGGCCTAGCGGGGGGCGCAGATACGCAGTATTTT,CASSYHGLAGGADTQYF
TRBV20-1,NA,TRBJ2-3,NA,TGCAGTGTAGGTAGTAGCACAGATACGCAGTATTTT,CSVGSSTDTQYF
TRBV6-2/TRBV6-3,few,TRBJ1-2,NA,TGTGCCAGCAGTCCCATCGGTAGGACGCACCATAACTATGGCTACACCTTC,CASSPIGRTHHNYGYTF
TRBV15,NA,TRBJ2-7,NA,TGTGCCACCAGCAGAGATTTAACCGAGCAGTACTTC,CATSRDLTEQYF
TRBV12-3/TRBV12-4,many,TRBJ2-1,NA,TGTGCCAGCAGTTTCGAGCCCCCCGTCAAGTTCTTC,CASSFEPPVKFF
TRBV7-3,NA,TRBJ1-1,NA,TGTGCCAGCAGCTTAAAACGAGACCAGACTGAAGCTTTCTTT,CASSLKRDQTEAFF
TRBV12-3/TRBV12-4,NA,TRBJ1-2,NA,TGTGCCAGCACCGGTACCGGGGGCTATGGCTACACCTTC,CASTGTGGYGYTF
TRBV27,few,TRBJ1-6,NA,TGTGCCAGCAGTTTATTGCTGGGTTGGACACCCCTCCACTTT,CASSLLLGWTPLHF
TRBV11-2,NA,TRBJ2-1,TRBD1,TGTGCCAGCAGCTTAGATATCGGACAGGGATACAATGAGCAGTTCTTC,CASSLDIGQGYNEQFF
TRBV3-1,few,TRBJ1-4,NA,TGTGCCAGCAGCCAAGGTCCCGAATTTGCAAAACTGTTTTTT,CASSQGPEFAKLFF
TRBV28,NA,TRBJ2-7,TRBD1,TGTGCCAGCAGCCGCTCCCGGGACAGGGACGAGCAGTACTTC,CASSRSRDRDEQYF
TRBV29-1,many,TRBJ2-7,NA,TGCAGCGTTGAAGGGGGCGGAACCTACGAGCAGTACTTC,CSVEGGGTYEQYF
TRBV12-3/TRBV12-4,few,TRBJ2-7,NA,TGTGCCAGCAGTTTCGAGGCCACAGGGCAGGGCTACGAGCAGTACTTC,CASSFEATGQGYEQYF
TRBV7-8,NA,TRBJ2-1,TRBD2,TGTGCCAGCAGCTTAGGGGGACTAGCCGCATCCTCCTACAATGAGCAGTTCTTC,CASSLGGLAASSYNEQFF
TRBV13,NA,TRBJ2-1,NA,TGTGCCAGCAGCGTAATAGGAGGGGACAGCTCCTACAATGAGCAGTTCTTC,CASSVIGGDSSYNEQFF
TRBV7-3,NA,TRBJ1-2,NA,TGTGCCAGCAGCTCCGGGACGGGGGCTGGCTACACCTTC,CASSSGTGAGYTF
TRBV7-9,few,TRBJ2-5,NA,TGTGCCAGCAGCTTAGGACTGTCCGGGCGAGAGACCCAGTACTTC,CASSLGLSGRETQYF
TRBV11-1,NA,TRBJ2-5,TRBD2,TGTGCCAGCAGCTCCGGGACTAGCGGGGTTAAAGAGACCCAGTACTTC,CASSSGTSGVKETQYF
TRBV9,few,TRBJ1-2,NA,TGTGCCAGCAGGCAGGGGAGCGGTGATGGCTACACCTTC,CASRQGSGDGYTF
TRBV20-1,NA,TRBJ2-3,NA,TGCAGTGCTAGGCCTTCCGGTGCAGATACGCAGTATTTT,CSARPSGADTQYF
TRBV20-1,NA,TRBJ1-5,NA,TGCAGTGCTTCGGACGGCCGCAATCAGCCCCAGCATTTT,CSASDGRNQPQHF